The 21 T cell receptor beta chains given below trace back to one sample, sequenced in a study of Ad26.COV2.S vaccination and SARS-CoV-2 variants. Generated by immunoSEQ multiplex PCR, the TCRdb table keeps only in-frame clones and is missing some. This table holds about 500,000 clones, roughly nine tenths found once. The treatment denotes: roughly 18 received Ad26.COV2.S at low or high dose, single or two shots; 5 received placebo; per-sample allocation not given. Specimen acquisition occurred on day 63 following the initial vaccine or placebo injection. The specimen comprised peripheral blood, sampled in a trial of Ad26.COV2.S vaccine versus placebo. The receptors were sampled from a person between 18 and 65 years old who received the Ad26.COV2.S COVID-19 vaccine or a placebo.

The chain employs TRBV13 and TRBJ1-2; TRBD1 aligns across 7 bases. Per the germline V gene, CDR1 is PRHDT and CDR2 is FYEKMQ (reference sequence). The CDR3 is 17 amino acids. The V gene end was trimmed by 2 bases and the J gene end by 8 bases; junction bases not matched to a gene: 17. The DNA for the CDR3 is TGTGCCAGCAGCTTAAGGACAGGCCAACCGAGGTCGAAGGGCTACACCTTC. Protein: CASSLRTGQPRSKGYTF.

This sequence joins TRBV9 and TRBJ2-5; 11 bases fit TRBD2. J was trimmed by 3 bases and V by 2 bases; bases with no gene match: 18. This CDR3 contains 20 residues. Germline V CDR1 and CDR2: SGDLS, YYNGEE. As DNA, the CDR3 is TGTGCCAGCAGCGTGGATGGCAGTCTTGGGACTAGCGGCCAAAAAGAGACCCAGTACTTC. The encoded protein is CASSVDGSLGTSGQKETQYF.

The chain uses TRBV27 and TRBJ2-5; TRBD2 matches at 13 bases. This CDR3 region has 17 residues. Germline CDR1 MNHEY, CDR2 SMNVEV (reference sequence). The V and J ends lost 5 bases and 4 bases, in that order; junction bases with no gene match: 10. CDR3 loop: CASSPLGLAGVSETQYF. The CDR3 DNA is TGTGCCAGCAGTCCATTAGGACTAGCGGGAGTATCAGAGACCCAGTACTTC.

This chain joins TRBV5-1 and TRBJ2-7; TRBD1 aligns across 8 bases. In germline, CDR1 is SGHRS, CDR2 YFSETQ. The V and J ends lost 3 bases and 1 base, in that order; junction bases with no gene match: 18. CDR3 size: 19 residues. In DNA form, the CDR3 reads TGCGCCAGCAGCTACCTAGGACAGGGAGAGTTGCGTCGATCCTACGAGCAGTACTTC. It translates to CASSYLGQGELRRSYEQYF.

The V gene is TRBV7-3, the J gene TRBJ2-3, with TRBD2 identical over 7 bases. V lost 6 bases to trimming and J lost 0 bases; unmatched junction nucleotides: 15. The CDR3 is 18 residues long. Germline V CDR1 and CDR2: SGHTA, FQGTGA. The CDR3 DNA reads TGTGCCAGCAGTAGAAGACTAGCAAGGGGTTCTAGCACAGATACGCAGTATTTT. Its translation is CASSRRLARGSSTDTQYF.

The chain couples TRBV7-2 to TRBJ2-2; D call uncertain. CDR1 is SGHTA and CDR2 is FQGNSA in the germline V gene. The CDR3 runs to 15 residues. Trimming stripped 3 bases from V and 0 bases from J, with 8 bases between. CDR3 in DNA: TGTGCCAGCAGCTTTTATGCACCGAACACCGGGGAGCTGTTTTTT. This translates into CASSFYAPNTGELFF.

As to this clone: The junction and the germline gene differ at one end; a read error may be behind it. V usage is TRBV6-6 and J usage is TRBJ2-3; D possibly corresponds to TRBD1 (5 bases). Germline values: CDR1 MNHNY, CDR2 SVGAGI (reference sequence). This CDR3 is built from 14 residues. The CDR3 bases are TGTGCCAGCAGTCAGGGATACTCCACACATACGCAGTATTTT. Translation gives CASSQGYSTHTQYF.

The chain uses TRBV5-1 and TRBJ2-3; 8 bases map to TRBD1. J lost 4 bases, V lost 0 bases, and 4 bases had no gene match. This CDR3 has 15 residues. The germline CDR1 and CDR2 sequences are SGHRS and YFSETQ. For the CDR3, the DNA is TGCGCCAGCAGCTTGGTTTCACAGGGGGCAGATACGCAGTATTTT. Protein product: CASSLVSQGADTQYF. The full variable domain, rest sourced from reference TRBV5-1 and TRBJ2-3, is KAGVTQTPRYLIKTRGQQVTLSCSPISGHRSVSWYQQTPGQGLQFLFEYFSETQRNKGNFPGRFSGRQFSNSRSEMNVSTLELGDSALYLCASSLVSQGADTQYFGPGTRLTVL.

This chain uses TRBV4-1 with TRBJ1-2, with TRBD1 matching over 7 bases. CDR1 MGHRA and CDR2 YSYEKL come from the germline V gene. V lost 5 bases and J lost 3; bases outside the gene matches: 12. The CDR3 sequence is 16 residues long. The DNA of the CDR3 is TGCGCCAGCAGCGAAAGGGGGCACCGGGGAGACTATGGCTACACCTTC. Translation: CASSERGHRGDYGYTF.

This clone has only a few counts. CDR3 sequence: CASSLGTRGEYEQYF. The DNA of the CDR3 is TGTGCCAGCAGCTTGGGGACCAGGGGCGAGTACGAGCAGTACTTC. The rearrangement links TRBV5-6 to TRBJ2-7; perhaps TRBD1 as D (6 bases). Germline loops: CDR1 SGHDT, CDR2 YYEEEE. This CDR3 comprises 15 residues. V lost 0 bases to trimming and J lost 4 bases, with 14 bases between them.

This chain connects TRBV19 to TRBJ1-1; D is uncertain. The V and J ends lost 3 bases and 1 base respectively, with 9 bases between them. The CDR3 is made up of 14 amino acids. Germline assignment: CDR1 LNHDA and CDR2 SQIVND (reference sequence). CDR3 in DNA: TGTGCCAGTAGTATCTGGCAGAGGAACACTGAAGCTTTCTTT. Translating it yields CASSIWQRNTEAFF.

This chain uses TRBV5-1 with TRBJ2-7, with no clear D. This CDR3 comprises 14 residues. Germline CDR1 is SGHRS and CDR2 is YFSETQ. Trimming removed 2 bases from V and 1 base from J, with 10 bases in between. The CDR3 protein is CASSLLHSSYEQYF. CDR3 sequence (DNA): TGCGCCAGCAGCTTATTACATAGTTCCTACGAGCAGTACTTC.

This clone was seen more than once but under ten times. The chain has TRBV7-2 and TRBJ2-1; 10 bases are a match to TRBD2. CDR3 length: 18 residues. With 3 bases clipped from V and 0 bases from J, the junction kept 8 bases outside the gene matches. The germline gives CDR1 SGHTA, CDR2 FQGNSA. For the CDR3, the DNA is TGTGCCAGCAGCTTTTTCCGGACTAGCGGATTCTCCTACAATGAGCAGTTCTTC. Translated: CASSFFRTSGFSYNEQFF.

This clone was seen a few times. The V call is TRBV2, the J call TRBJ2-7, with TRBD1 matching 8 bases. The CDR3 totals 14 residues. V shed 6 bases, J shed 1 base, and the junction held 5 bases outside the gene matches. Germline V gene lookup returns CDR1 SNHLY and CDR2 FYNNEI. In DNA, the CDR3 is TGTGCCAGCAGCAGGGACAGGCGTTCCTACGAGCAGTACTTC. Translated, it gives CASSRDRRSYEQYF.

The chain combines TRBV2 with TRBJ2-7; 8 bases fit TRBD2. Germline CDR1 is SNHLY and CDR2 is FYNNEI. The junction had 11 bases not matched to a gene; V was cut back by 11 bases and J by 5 bases. This CDR3 contains 13 residues. CDR3 nucleotides: TGTGCCGGAGGAAGACTAGCGCCCCACGAGCAGTACTTC. Translation: CAGGRLAPHEQYF.

The CDR3 loop reads CASSDRDFKDTQYF. The CDR3 region has the DNA TGTGCCAGCAGCGACCGGGACTTCAAAGATACGCAGTATTTT. The rearrangement uses TRBV7-2 and TRBJ2-3, with a possible D match to TRBD2 (6 bases). Looked up from germline, CDR1 is SGHTA and CDR2 is FQGNSA. V was clipped by 5 bases and J by 5 bases, with 14 bases between them. The CDR3 runs to 14 residues.

The J gene is TRBJ2-3, the V gene TRBV20-1; 14 bases fit TRBD2. The CDR3 contains 17 residues. With 3 bases clipped from V and 1 base from J, the junction kept 6 bases outside the gene matches. From germline, CDR1 is DFQATT and CDR2 SNEGSKA (reference sequence). CDR3 sequence (DNA): TGCAGTGCTAGTGGGCGACTAGCGGGAGGGGGCACAGATACGCAGTATTTT. This encodes CSASGRLAGGGTDTQYF.

The chain links TRBV9 to TRBJ1-2; tentative D call: TRBD1 (6 bases). This CDR3 has 15 amino acids. Germline V gives CDR1 SGDLS, CDR2 YYNGEE. V lost 3 bases and J lost 4, with 16 bases in between. CDR3 DNA: TGTGCCAGCAGCGCGTCGGGACAAAAAATCTATGGCTACACCTTC. The encoded protein is CASSASGQKIYGYTF.

This chain uses TRBV7-9 with TRBJ2-7, with unresolved D. CDR3 length: 13 residues. Germline CDR1 reads SEHNR; CDR2 reads FQNEAQ (reference sequence). The ends were cut back, 3 bases at V and 2 bases at J, with 8 bases in the middle. In DNA form, the CDR3 reads TGTGCCAGCAGCTTGTCAGGAACCTACGAGCAGTACTTC. Its translation is CASSLSGTYEQYF. The variable domain in full, with the rest retrieved from reference TRBV7-9 and TRBJ2-7, is DTGVSQNPRHKITKRGQNVTFRCDPISEHNRLYWYRQTLGQGPEFLTYFQNEAQLEKSRLLSDRFSAERPKGSFSTLEIQRTEQGDSAMYLCASSLSGTYEQYFGPGTRLTVT.

This clone came up once. V is TRBV3-1 (or the pseudogene TRBV3-2) and J is TRBJ2-7; 10 bases agree with TRBD1. In germline, CDR1 is LGHDT, CDR2 YNNKEL (reference sequence). CDR3 length: 15 residues. J gave up 4 bases and V 0 bases, and 3 bases lay outside the gene matches. CDR3 nucleotide sequence: TGTGCCAGCAGCCAAGATCTGGGACAGGGGTACGAGCAGTACTTC. Its protein is CASSQDLGQGYEQYF.

This chain connects TRBV7-3 to TRBJ2-1, with 15 bases matching TRBD2. V lost 1 base, J lost 7 bases, and 5 bases stayed unmatched. The CDR3 extends over 17 amino acids. Per germline, CDR1 SGHTA and CDR2 FQGTGA. The CDR3 sequence: CASSLNGLAGGRNEQFF. The CDR3 nucleotides are TGTGCCAGCAGCTTAAACGGACTAGCGGGAGGGCGGAATGAGCAGTTCTTC.